The clone carrying this T cell receptor (beta chain) was picked up one time. What it binds is not known. The V and J ends lost 5 bases and 2 bases, in that order; junction bases with no gene match: 13. The germline CDR1 and CDR2 sequences are MNHNS and SASEGT. The CDR3 runs 17 residues. This entry belongs to a study of response to subunit inactivated influenza vaccine. Findings and limits, study-wide: Authors suggested seasonal influenza vaccinations each recruit few new T cells.

TCRdb called the RT-PCR reads again in MiXCR, with one record for every CDR3 protein. The repertoire holds hundreds of thousands of distinct CDR3 sequences, with 16% as singletons. The chain is built from TRBV6-1 and TRBJ1-2; 8 bases map to TRBD1. This clonotype was obtained from a man aged 45 to 70 who received an inactivated influenza vaccine. Sequencing used CD4+ T cells sorted from PBMCs, obtained approximately 25 months after vaccination. The CDR3 DNA follows: TGTGCCAGCAGTCCGCCCCGGGACAGGCGTACCAACTATGGCTACACCTTC. Translation: CASSPPRDRRTNYGYTF.